This is a list of T cell receptor beta chains from one sample in a study of shared T cell receptors in the human thymus. TCRdb's copy holds only in-frame clones and misses some; the assay was immunoSEQ multiplex PCR. The sample includes over 650,000 clones, about 89% of them seen just once. This sample also belongs to another study, concerning human thymus T cells.

Sequencing was performed on thymocytes. The receptors shown here come from a boy in the first two years of life with a congenital heart defect. Each CDR3 is given without its conserved first and last residue.

TRBV4-1,ASSITGTINTGELF
TRBV19,ASSRDRGPPYEQY
TRBV4-1,ASSQGQGATNEKLF
TRBV18,ASSLLTVSSTDTQY
TRBV4-3,ASSQGGGQGEKLF
TRBV7-9,ASSRGSLELY
TRBV7-6,ASSLVAAVTGAFNEQF
TRBV27,ASNRRSEGARETQY
TRBV5-1,ASSPGQGEF
TRBV7-6,ASSKSSGTGSKAF
TRBV7-8,ASSLSRQTAPNQPQH
TRBV9,ASSSQAGEYTGELF
TRBV2,ASSVPSGANALT
TRBV25-1,ASSDDAGTGQNYGYT
TRBV5-1,ASSRQAHYEQY
TRBV4-3,ASSHFLAGGTPDEQF